This T cell receptor beta chain originates from a study of cytomegalovirus exposure and HLA in healthy donors. The method was immunoSEQ multiplex PCR; TCRdb's version includes in-frame clones alone and lacks a portion of them. The table shows roughly 190,000 clones, with 86% occurring only once. Notes on this clone: Its antigen is unidentified.

Overall study findings and caveats: There were some public TCRs occurring in many donors, but most TCR sequences were rare.

Trimming pared 0 bases from V and 0 bases from J, leaving 19 bases between. The CDR3 is made up of 19 amino acids. Germline loops: CDR1 SGHRS, CDR2 YFSETQ. The sequencing sample was made of PBMCs. The receptor was derived from a woman under 30 in good health and CMV-seronegative. The chain recombines TRBV5-1 with TRBJ2-4; perhaps TRBD2 as D (5 bases). This chain's CDR3 is CASSLDTDRGLTAKNIQYF. The CDR3 bases are TGCGCCAGCAGCTTGGATACAGATCGAGGGTTGACAGCCAAAAACATTCAGTACTTC.